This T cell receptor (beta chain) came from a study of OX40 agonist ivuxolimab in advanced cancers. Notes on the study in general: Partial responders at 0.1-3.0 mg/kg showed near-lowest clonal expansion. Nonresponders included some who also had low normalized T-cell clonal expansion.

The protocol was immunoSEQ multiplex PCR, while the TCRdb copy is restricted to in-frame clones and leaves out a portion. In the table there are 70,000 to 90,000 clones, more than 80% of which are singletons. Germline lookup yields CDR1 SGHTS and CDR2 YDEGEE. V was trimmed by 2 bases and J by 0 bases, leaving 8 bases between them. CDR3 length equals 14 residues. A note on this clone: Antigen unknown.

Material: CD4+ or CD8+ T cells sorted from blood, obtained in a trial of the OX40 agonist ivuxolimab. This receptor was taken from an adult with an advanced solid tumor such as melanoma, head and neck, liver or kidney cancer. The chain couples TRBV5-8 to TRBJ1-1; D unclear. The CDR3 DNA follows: TGTGCCAGCAGCTTAGTAGCCATGAACACTGAAGCTTTCTTT. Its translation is CASSLVAMNTEAFF.